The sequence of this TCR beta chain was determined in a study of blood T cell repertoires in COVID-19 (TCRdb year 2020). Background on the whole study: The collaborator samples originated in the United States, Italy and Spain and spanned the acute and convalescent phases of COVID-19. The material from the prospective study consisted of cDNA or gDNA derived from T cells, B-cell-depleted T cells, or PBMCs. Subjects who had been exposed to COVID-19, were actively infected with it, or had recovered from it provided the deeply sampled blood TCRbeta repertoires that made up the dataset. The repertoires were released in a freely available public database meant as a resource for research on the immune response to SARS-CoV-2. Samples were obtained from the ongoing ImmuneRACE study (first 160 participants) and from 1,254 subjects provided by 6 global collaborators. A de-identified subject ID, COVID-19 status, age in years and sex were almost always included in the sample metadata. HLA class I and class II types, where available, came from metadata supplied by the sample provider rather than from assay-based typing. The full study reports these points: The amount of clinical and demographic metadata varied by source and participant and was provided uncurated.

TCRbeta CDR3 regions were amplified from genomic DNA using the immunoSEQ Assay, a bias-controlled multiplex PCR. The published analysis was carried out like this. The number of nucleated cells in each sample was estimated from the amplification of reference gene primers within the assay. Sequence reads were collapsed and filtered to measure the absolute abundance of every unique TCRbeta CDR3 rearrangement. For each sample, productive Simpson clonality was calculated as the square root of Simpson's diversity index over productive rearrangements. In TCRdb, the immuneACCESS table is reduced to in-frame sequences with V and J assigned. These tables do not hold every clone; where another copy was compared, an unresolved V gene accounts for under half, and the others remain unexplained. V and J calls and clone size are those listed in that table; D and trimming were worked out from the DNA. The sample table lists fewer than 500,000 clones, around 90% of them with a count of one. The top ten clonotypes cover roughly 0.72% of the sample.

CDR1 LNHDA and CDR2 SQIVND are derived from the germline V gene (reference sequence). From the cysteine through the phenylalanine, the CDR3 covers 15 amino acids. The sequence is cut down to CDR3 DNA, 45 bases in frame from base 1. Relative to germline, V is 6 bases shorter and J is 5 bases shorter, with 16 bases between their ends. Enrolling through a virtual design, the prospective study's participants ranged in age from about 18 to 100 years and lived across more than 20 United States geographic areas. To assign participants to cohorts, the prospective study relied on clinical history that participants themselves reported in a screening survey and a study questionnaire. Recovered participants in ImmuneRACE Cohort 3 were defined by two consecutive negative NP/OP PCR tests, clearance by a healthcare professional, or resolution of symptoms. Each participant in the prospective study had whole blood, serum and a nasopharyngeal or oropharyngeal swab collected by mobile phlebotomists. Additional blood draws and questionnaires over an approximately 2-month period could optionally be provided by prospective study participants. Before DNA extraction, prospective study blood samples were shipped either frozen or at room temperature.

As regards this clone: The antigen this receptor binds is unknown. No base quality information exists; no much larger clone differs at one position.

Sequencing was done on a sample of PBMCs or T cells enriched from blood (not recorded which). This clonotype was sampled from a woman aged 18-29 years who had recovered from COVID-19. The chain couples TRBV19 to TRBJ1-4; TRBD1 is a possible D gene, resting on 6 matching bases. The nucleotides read TGTGCCAGTAGCCGCCGGGACAACTCGAATGAAAAACTGTTTTTT. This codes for CASSRRDNSNEKLFF. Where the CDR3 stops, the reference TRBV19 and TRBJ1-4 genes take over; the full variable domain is DGGITQSPKYLFRKEGQNVTLSCEQNLNHDAMYWYRQDPGQGLRLIYYSQIVNDFQKGDIAEGYSVSREKKESFPLTVTSAQKNPTAFYLCASSRRDNSNEKLFFGSGTQLSVL.